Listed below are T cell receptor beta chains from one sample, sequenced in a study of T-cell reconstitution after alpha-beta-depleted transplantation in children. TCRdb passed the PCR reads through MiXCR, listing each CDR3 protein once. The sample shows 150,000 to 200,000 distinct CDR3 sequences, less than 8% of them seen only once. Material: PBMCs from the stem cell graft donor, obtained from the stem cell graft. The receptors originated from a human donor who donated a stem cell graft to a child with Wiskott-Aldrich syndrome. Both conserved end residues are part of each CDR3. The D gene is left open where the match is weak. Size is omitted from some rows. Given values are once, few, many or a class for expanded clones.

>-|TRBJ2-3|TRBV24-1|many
TGTGCCACCAGTGATCCATGGCGACAGGGCACAGATACGCAGTATTTT
CATSDPWRQGTDTQYF
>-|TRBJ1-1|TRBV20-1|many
TGCAGTGCCCCTTGGTGGAACACTGAAGCTTTCTTT
CSAPWWNTEAFF
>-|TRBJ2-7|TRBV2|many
TGTGCCAGCAGGCAAGGTACGGAGGGCTACGAGCAGTACTTC
CASRQGTEGYEQYF
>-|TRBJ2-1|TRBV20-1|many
TGCAGTGCCCACGGGACCCACGTCAATGAGCAGTTCTTC
CSAHGTHVNEQFF
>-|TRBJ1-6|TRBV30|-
TGTGCCTGGAGTGTACAAGGGAATTCACCCCTCCACTTT
CAWSVQGNSPLHF
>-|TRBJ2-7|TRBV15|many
TGTGCCACCAGCAGAGATCTGCAGATATCGTACTTGGGCGAGCAGTACTTC
CATSRDLQISYLGEQYF
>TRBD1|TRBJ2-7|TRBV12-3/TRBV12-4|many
TGTGCCAGCAGTTTTAGTTTCGGGACAGAAGCCTACGAGCAGTACTTC
CASSFSFGTEAYEQYF
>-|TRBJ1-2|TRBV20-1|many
TGCAGTGCTAGAGGCAGAGAAAACTATGGCTACACCTTC
CSARGRENYGYTF
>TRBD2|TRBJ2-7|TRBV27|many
TGTGCCAGCAGTTCTTTGTCAACTAGCGGGAGCGAGCAGTACTTC
CASSSLSTSGSEQYF
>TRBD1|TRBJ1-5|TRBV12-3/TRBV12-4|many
TGTGCCAGCAGTAACAGGGGGAATCAGCCCCAGCATTTT
CASSNRGNQPQHF
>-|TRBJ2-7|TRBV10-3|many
TGTGCCATCTCTTCGAGGACAGCCTCCTACGAGCAGTACTTC
CAISSRTASYEQYF
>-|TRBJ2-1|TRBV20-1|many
TGCAGTGCTGCCTCTTATGAGACTAGGGACAATGAGCAGTTCTTC
CSAASYETRDNEQFF
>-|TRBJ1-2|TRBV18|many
TGTGCCAGCTCACCTTCTGGAGGACCTGATGGCTACACCTTC
CASSPSGGPDGYTF
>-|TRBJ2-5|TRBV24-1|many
TGTGCCACCAGTGATTTTAACGGATACCAAGAGACCCAGTACTTC
CATSDFNGYQETQYF
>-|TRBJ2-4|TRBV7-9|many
TGTGCCAGCAGCTTAGGGGGCGAAAACATTCAGTACTTC
CASSLGGENIQYF
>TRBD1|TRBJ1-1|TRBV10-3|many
TGTGCCATCAGAGCGGACAGGGGGCTGAGGGAGGTGAACACTGAAGCTTTCTTT
CAIRADRGLREVNTEAFF
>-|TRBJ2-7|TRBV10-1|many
TGCGCCAGCAGTGAGGGTGGGACCTTAGGGGTCTACGAGCAGTACTTC
CASSEGGTLGVYEQYF
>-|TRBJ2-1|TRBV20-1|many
TGCAGTGCAGGGGACTCCTACAATGAGCAGTTCTTC
CSAGDSYNEQFF
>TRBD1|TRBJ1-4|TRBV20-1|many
TGCAGTGCTTACAGGGGATTGAATGAAAAACTGTTTTTT
CSAYRGLNEKLFF
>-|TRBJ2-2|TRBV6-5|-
TGTGCCAGCAGTTACCGGCAGGGAAGGTCCGGGGAGCTGTTTTTT
CASSYRQGRSGELFF
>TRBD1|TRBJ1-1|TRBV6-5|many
TGTGCCAGCAGTTGGACAGGGGAAGCATCAGGAACTGAAGCTTTCTTT
CASSWTGEASGTEAFF
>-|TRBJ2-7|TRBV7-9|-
TGTGCCAGCAGCTTAGCTGCAGGGAGTGAGCAGTACTTC
CASSLAAGSEQYF
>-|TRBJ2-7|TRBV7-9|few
TGTGCCAGCAGCCGGACGGTGGTGGAGCAGTACTTC
CASSRTVVEQYF
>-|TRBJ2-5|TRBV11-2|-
TGTGCCAGCAGCTTAGAGATGTTCGCAGGGTTTAAGTCTCTACCTCAAGAAGAGACCCAGTACTTC
CASSLEMFAGFKSLPQEETQYF
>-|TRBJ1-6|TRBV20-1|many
TGCAGTGCTAGAGATTGGGCTCTTAATTCACCCCTCCACTTT
CSARDWALNSPLHF